The subject of this entry is one T cell receptor (beta chain). The antigen is undetermined. The data are from a study of T cells expressing NK-cell markers. Germline CDR1 is SQVTM and CDR2 is ANQGSEA. This CDR3 comprises 15 residues. Reanalyzing the 5' RACE reads, TCRdb keeps one entry per CDR3 protein, without DNA. In all, the sample yields 200,000 to 300,000 distinct CDR3 sequences. General study results and limits: The study found dominant NKG2C+ clonotypes at about 1.0-8% of CD8+ T cells in about 6 donors. The same clonotypes also predominated in the CD3+CD56-NKG2C+ fraction of four donors.

Sequencing was performed on blood T cells: a sorted CD56 or NKG2C T cell subset, CD4+ or CD8+ T cells, or bulk PBMC T cells (not recorded which). The sequence derives from a man between 18 and 35 years old in good health. V is TRBV29-1 and J is TRBJ2-1; TCRdb's D call, TRBD2, is unchecked because there is no DNA. The CDR3 here is CSVEEGLAGVGEQFF.